This TCR beta chain originates from a study of spatial heterogeneity in lung cancer. About the research overall: For the average unique TCR and UMI combination, more than 8.5 occurrences appeared in raw reads. Findings and limits, study-wide: Counts of expanded alpha and beta TCRs within tumors tracked the tumor nonsynonymous mutation count.

This clonotype is medium-sized by share. The antigen remains unidentified. This beta chain came through as a stray read in a library set up for alpha chains, and its size says little. The CDR3 covers 14 residues. The germline V gene encodes CDR1 MNHEY and CDR2 SVGEGT. V lost 2 bases and J lost 4, with 9 bases in between. In the library, each TCR cDNA molecule bore its own unique molecular identifier. TCRdb redid the calling of the 5' RACE reads with MiXCR, one entry per CDR3 protein. The sample yields roughly 900 distinct CDR3 sequences, around 7% seen once. As to time point: sample taken at primary tumor resection.

This clonotype was obtained from a female donor with early-stage non-small cell lung cancer. Sequencing was performed on lung tumor tissue, taken at surgery. The chain links TRBV6-2 or TRBV6-3 to TRBJ1-5, with D unresolved. DNA for the CDR3: TGTGCCAGCAGTTACGCTATGGGAAATCAGCCCCAGCATTTT. Residues: CASSYAMGNQPQHF.